This TCR beta chain was captured in a study of regulatory T cells in long-lasting Graves disease. Specified time point: newly diagnosed GD, antithyroid drugs for less than 3 months. With RNA extracted from PBMCs as input, the TCR library was made. The CDR3 has 18 residues. V trimming: 0 bases; J trimming: 7 bases; junction bases outside the gene matches: 16. Germline V gives CDR1 GTSNPN, CDR2 SVGIG (reference sequence). Libraries of TCR beta came from iRepertoire HTBI primers plus Arm-PCR of CDR3 regions. TCRdb passed the multiplex PCR reads through MiXCR, listing each CDR3 protein once. The table shows 580,000 or so distinct CDR3 sequences, with about 15% occurring only once. This clonotype was found a few times. In addition, the sample was reused for a study of T cells in Graves' hyperthyroidism and ophthalmopathy.

The material was peripheral blood mononuclear cells (PBMCs), obtained at new diagnosis, from a patient treated with antithyroid drugs. This chain joins TRBV30 and TRBJ2-1; 9 positions agree with TRBD2. The sequence derives from a man between 18 and 35 years old with Graves disease. The CDR3 sequence is CAWSVRVGGGRARNEQFF. The CDR3 bases are TGTGCCTGGAGTGTAAGAGTCGGGGGCGGGAGGGCCCGGAATGAGCAGTTCTTC.